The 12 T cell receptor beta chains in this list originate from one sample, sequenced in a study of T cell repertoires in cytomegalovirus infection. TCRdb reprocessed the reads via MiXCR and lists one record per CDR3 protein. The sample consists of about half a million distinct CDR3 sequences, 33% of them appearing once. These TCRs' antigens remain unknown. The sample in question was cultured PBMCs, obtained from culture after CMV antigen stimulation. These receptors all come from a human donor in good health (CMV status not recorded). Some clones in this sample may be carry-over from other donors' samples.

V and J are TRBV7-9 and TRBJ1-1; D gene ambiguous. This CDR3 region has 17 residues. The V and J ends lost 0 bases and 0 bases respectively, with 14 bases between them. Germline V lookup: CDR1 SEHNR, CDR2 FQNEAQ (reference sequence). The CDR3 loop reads CASSLARSAWVNTEAFF. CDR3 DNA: TGTGCCAGCAGCTTAGCGCGATCAGCGTGGGTGAACACTGAAGCTTTCTTT. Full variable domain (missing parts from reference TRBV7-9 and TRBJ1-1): DTGVSQNPRHKITKRGQNVTFRCDPISEHNRLYWYRQTLGQGPEFLTYFQNEAQLEKSRLLSDRFSAERPKGSFSTLEIQRTEQGDSAMYLCASSLARSAWVNTEAFFGQGTRLTVV.

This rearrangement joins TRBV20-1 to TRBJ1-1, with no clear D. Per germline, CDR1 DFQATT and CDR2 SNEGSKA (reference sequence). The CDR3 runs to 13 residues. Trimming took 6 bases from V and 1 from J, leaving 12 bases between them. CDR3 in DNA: TGCAGTGCCCTCGGACTGAAGAACACTGAAGCTTTCTTT. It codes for CSALGLKNTEAFF.

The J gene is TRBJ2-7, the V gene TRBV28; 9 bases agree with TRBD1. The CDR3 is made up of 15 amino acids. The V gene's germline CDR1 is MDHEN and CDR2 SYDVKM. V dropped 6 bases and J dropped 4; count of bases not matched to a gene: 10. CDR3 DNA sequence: TGTGCCAGCAGCTCCGGGACAGGGTCTGTTTACGAGCAGTACTTC. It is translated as CASSSGTGSVYEQYF.

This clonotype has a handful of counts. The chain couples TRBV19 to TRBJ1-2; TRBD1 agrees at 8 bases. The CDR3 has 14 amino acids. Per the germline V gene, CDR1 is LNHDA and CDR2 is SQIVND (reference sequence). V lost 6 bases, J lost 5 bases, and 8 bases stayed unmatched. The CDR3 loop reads CASSSGGADYGYTF. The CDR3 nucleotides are TGTGCCAGTAGCTCAGGGGGCGCGGATTATGGCTACACCTTC.

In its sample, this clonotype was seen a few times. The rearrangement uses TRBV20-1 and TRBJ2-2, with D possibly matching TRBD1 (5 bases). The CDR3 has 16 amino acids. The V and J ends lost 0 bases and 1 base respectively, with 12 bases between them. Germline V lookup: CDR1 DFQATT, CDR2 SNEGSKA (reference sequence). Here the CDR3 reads CSARDRARGNTGELFF. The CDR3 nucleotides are TGCAGTGCTAGAGACCGAGCTAGGGGGAACACCGGGGAGCTGTTTTTT.

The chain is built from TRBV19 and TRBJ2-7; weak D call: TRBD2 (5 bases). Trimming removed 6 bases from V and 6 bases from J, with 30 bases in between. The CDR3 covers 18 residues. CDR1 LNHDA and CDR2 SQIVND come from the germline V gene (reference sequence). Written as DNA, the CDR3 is TGTGCCAGTAGCTCCTCCGCTCGAGGGTCCCGACTCACGAGCGAGCAGTACGTC. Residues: CASSSSARGSRLTSEQYV.

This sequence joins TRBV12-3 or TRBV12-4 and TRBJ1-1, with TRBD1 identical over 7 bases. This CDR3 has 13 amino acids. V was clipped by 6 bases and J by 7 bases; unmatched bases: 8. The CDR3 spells CASSDRANLEAFF. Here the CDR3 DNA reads TGTGCCAGCAGCGACAGGGCAAACCTTGAAGCTTTCTTT.

This chain's CDR3 is CASRPGTGEGQPQHF. The DNA of the CDR3 is TGTGCCAGCAGACCAGGGACAGGGGAGGGTCAGCCCCAGCATTTT. The chain employs TRBV7-8 and TRBJ1-5; 10 nucleotides match TRBD1. J lost 6 bases, V lost 6 bases, and 8 bases had no gene match. The germline V gene encodes CDR1 SGHVS and CDR2 FQNEAQ. The CDR3 is 15 amino acids.

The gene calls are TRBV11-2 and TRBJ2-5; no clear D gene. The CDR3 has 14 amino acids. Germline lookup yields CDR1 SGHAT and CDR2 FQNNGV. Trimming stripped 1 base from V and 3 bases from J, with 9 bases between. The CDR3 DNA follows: TGTGCCAGCAGCTTAGGGGCACATGAAGAGACCCAGTACTTC. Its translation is CASSLGAHEETQYF.

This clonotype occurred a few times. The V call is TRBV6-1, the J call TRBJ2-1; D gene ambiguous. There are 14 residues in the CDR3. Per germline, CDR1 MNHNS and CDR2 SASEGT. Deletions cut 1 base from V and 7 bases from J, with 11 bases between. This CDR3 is CASSEGGRSNEQFF. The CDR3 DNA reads TGTGCCAGCAGTGAAGGCGGCAGATCGAATGAGCAGTTCTTC.

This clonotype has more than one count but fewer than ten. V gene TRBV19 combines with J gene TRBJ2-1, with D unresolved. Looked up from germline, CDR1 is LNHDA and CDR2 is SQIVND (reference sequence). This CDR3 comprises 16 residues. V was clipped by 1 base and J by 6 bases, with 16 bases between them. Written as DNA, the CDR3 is TGTGCCAGTAGTATAGGTGGTAGTCTGTCCCTCAATGAGCAGTTCTTC. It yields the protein CASSIGGSLSLNEQFF.

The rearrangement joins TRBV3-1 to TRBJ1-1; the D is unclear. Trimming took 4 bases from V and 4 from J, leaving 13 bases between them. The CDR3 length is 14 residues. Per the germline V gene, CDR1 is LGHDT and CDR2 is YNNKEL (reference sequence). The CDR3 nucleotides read TGTGCCAGCAGCCCGGTGGAGGGTTCCACTGAAGCTTTCTTT. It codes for CASSPVEGSTEAFF.